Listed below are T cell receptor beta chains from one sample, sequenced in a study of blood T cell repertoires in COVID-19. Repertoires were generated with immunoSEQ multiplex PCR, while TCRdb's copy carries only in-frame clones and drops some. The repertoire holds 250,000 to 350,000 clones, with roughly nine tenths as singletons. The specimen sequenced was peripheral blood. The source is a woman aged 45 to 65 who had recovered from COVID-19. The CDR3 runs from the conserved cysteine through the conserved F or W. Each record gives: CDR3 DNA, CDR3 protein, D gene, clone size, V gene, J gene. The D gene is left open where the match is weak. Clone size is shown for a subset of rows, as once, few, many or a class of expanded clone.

TGTGCCAGCAGCTTACGAGTCACCGGGGAGCTGTTTTTT	CASSLRVTGELFF	.	once	TRBV7-3	TRBJ2-2
TGTGCCACCGGGACTAGCGGGGCAGATACGCAGTATTTT	CATGTSGADTQYF	TRBD2	.	TRBV4-2	TRBJ2-3
TGTGCCAGCATCCACCAGGCAGGAAGGAACACCGGGGAGCTGTTTTTT	CASIHQAGRNTGELFF	.	.	TRBV2	TRBJ2-2
TGTGCCAGCAGTTCACCGGGACAGCGTACCACCGGGGAGCTGTTTTTT	CASSSPGQRTTGELFF	TRBD1	.	TRBV28	TRBJ2-2
TGTGCCAGCAGCTTAGAGGAGCCAGATACGCAGTATTTT	CASSLEEPDTQYF	.	.	TRBV7-6	TRBJ2-3
TGTGCCAGCAGCCCCCCCGGCGGGGGGACAGATACGCAGTATTTT	CASSPPGGGTDTQYF	TRBD2	.	TRBV7-2	TRBJ2-3
TGTGCCAGCAGCGTAGATCATGGCAATCAGCCCCAGCATTTT	CASSVDHGNQPQHF	.	.	TRBV9	TRBJ1-5
TGTGCCAGCAGTTTAGGTCCAGGGGTGAACACTGAAGCTTTCTTT	CASSLGPGVNTEAFF	.	once	TRBV27	TRBJ1-1
TGTGCCAGCTCACCAAGAATTAGCCCCTACGAGCAGTACTTC	CASSPRISPYEQYF	.	once	TRBV18	TRBJ2-7
TGTGCCTGGAATGGACAGGTCACCGGGGAGCTGTTTTTT	CAWNGQVTGELFF	TRBD1	once	TRBV30	TRBJ2-2